This T cell receptor beta chain derives from a study of T and B cells in COVID-19 patients. On the study more broadly: Peripheral blood came from COVID-19 patients with active infection or after recovery. Of some 21 active-infection patients, approximately 18 carried comorbidities linked to unfavorable COVID-19 outcome.

Blood genomic DNA input for TRB amplification was about 250-500 ng. This clonotype has only a few counts. Its matching antigen is unknown. Deletions cut 0 bases from V and 8 bases from J, with 10 bases between. The CDR3 is made up of 13 amino acids. From germline, CDR1 is MNHNS and CDR2 SASEGT. Study results and caveats: Exclusive to the recovered cohort were approximately 2,500 TCR clusters, some 30 of them with low generation probability. Clonality of TRB repertoires was high in active COVID-19; recovery brought above-healthy diversity and richness.

Multiplex PCR with BIOMED2 TRB-A/B primer pools amplified TRB rearrangements. TCRdb processed the multiplex PCR reads anew with MiXCR; each CDR3 protein has one entry. There are 23,000 or so distinct CDR3 sequences in the sample; more than 30% occur only once, and 2.1% lies in the top ten. Material for sequencing was blood. The TCR sequence derives from a human donor who had recovered from COVID-19. V and J are TRBV6-1 and TRBJ1-2, with D uncertain. The CDR3 spells CASSEAEWGGYTF. The CDR3 DNA follows: TGTGCCAGCAGTGAAGCCGAGTGGGGAGGCTACACCTTC.